This entry describes one T cell receptor beta chain. These data are taken from a study of blood T cell repertoires in COVID-19. Study-level information: Acute and convalescent COVID-19 specimens originated in the United States, Italy and Spain.

V dropped 4 bases and J dropped 3; count of bases not matched to a gene: 9. The CDR3 spans 17 residues. Germline CDR1 reads SNHLY; CDR2 reads FYNNEI. The data were produced by immunoSEQ multiplex PCR, yet TCRdb's version contains in-frame clones alone and is incomplete. The sample holds roughly 250,000 clones, about 84% seen once. The chain has TRBV2 and TRBJ1-6; 7 bases are shared with TRBD1. This clonotype was sampled from a woman in her fifties or sixties who had recovered from COVID-19. Material for sequencing was PBMCs or T cells enriched from blood (not recorded which). The CDR3 spells CASSATPGTVYNSPLHF. CDR3 sequence (DNA): TGTGCCAGCAGTGCAACTCCCGGGACAGTCTATAATTCACCCCTCCACTTT.